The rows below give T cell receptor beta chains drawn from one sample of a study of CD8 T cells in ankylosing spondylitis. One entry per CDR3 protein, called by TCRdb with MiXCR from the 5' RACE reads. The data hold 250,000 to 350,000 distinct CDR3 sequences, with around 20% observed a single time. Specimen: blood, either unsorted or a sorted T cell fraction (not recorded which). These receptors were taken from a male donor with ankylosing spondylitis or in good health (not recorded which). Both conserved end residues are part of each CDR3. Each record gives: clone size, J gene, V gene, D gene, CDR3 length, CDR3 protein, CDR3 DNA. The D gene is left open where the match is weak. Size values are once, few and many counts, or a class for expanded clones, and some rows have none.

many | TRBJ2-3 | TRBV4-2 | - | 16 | CASTTRAIGATDTQYF | TGTGCCAGCACCACAAGGGCTATCGGGGCTACAGATACGCAGTATTTT
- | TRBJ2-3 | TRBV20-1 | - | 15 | CSASEPGDVTDTQYF | TGCAGTGCTAGTGAGCCAGGGGACGTCACAGATACGCAGTATTTT
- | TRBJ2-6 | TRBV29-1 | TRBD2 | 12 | CSVGGVIGRLTF | TGCAGCGTGGGGGGGGTGATCGGCCGCCTGACTTTC
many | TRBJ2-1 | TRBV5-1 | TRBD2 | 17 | CASSLAISGSLNNEQFF | TGCGCCAGCAGCTTGGCCATTAGCGGGAGTCTCAACAATGAGCAGTTCTTC
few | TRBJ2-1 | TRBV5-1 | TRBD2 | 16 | CASSLTGTSGYNEQFF | TGCGCTAGCAGCTTGACCGGGACTAGCGGCTACAATGAGCAGTTCTTC
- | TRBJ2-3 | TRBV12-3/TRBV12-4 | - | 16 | CASSSNRDRIWAGKYF | TGTGCCAGCAGTTCGAACCGGGACCGTATTTGGGCGGGCAAGTATTTT
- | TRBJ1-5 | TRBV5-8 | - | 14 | CASPGVGGRQPQHF | TGTGCCAGCCCCGGGGTAGGGGGTCGTCAGCCCCAGCATTTT
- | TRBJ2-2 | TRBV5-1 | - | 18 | CASSRLATGSPNTGELFF | TGCGCCAGCAGCCGATTGGCCACAGGGTCCCCGAACACCGGGGAGCTGTTTTTT
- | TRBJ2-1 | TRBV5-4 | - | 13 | CASSFSRVNEQFF | TGTGCCAGCAGCTTTTCCAGGGTTAATGAGCAGTTCTTC
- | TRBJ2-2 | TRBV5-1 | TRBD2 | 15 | CASSATSGSSGELFF | TGCGCCAGCAGCGCGACTAGCGGGAGTTCCGGGGAGCTGTTTTTT
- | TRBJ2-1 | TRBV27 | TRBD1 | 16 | CASSLLGQVSYNAQFF | TGTGCCAGCAGTTTATTGGGACAGGTCTCCTACAATGCGCAGTTCTTC
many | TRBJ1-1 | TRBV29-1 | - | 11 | CSVAPGLEAFF | TGCAGCGTTGCCCCGGGCCTCGAAGCTTTCTTT
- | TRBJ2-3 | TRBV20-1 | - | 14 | CSASGAGATDTQYF | TGCAGTGCTAGTGGGGCAGGAGCCACAGATACGCAGTATTTT
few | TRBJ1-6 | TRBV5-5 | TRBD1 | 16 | CASSFQDRGLGSPLHF | TGTGCCAGCAGCTTCCAGGACAGGGGGCTTGGTTCACCCCTCCACTTT
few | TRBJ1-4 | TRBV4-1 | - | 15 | CASSQELATNEKLFF | TGCGCCAGCAGCCAAGAGTTAGCAACTAATGAAAAACTGTTTTTT
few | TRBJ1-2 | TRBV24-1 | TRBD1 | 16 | CATSEPGQGNGYGYTF | TGTGCCACCAGTGAACCCGGACAGGGGAACGGCTATGGCTACACCTTC
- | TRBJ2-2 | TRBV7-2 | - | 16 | CASSLARGAGTGELFF | TGTGCCAGCAGCTTAGCGAGGGGGGCCGGCACCGGGGAGCTGTTTTTT
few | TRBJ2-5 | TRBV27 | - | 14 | CASSPHREQETQYF | TGTGCCAGCAGTCCCCACAGGGAACAAGAGACCCAGTACTTC
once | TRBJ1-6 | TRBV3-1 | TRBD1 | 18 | CASCQVNPGTAAASPLHF | TGTGCCTCCTGCCAAGTCAACCCCGGGACAGCTGCGGCTTCACCCCTCCACTTT
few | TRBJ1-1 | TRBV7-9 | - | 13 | CASSLRQSYKAFF | TGTGCCAGCAGCTTGCGGCAGTCTTATAAAGCTTTCTTT
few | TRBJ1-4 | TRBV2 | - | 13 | CASSEARGGKLFF | TGTGCCAGCAGTGAAGCGCGGGGTGGAAAACTGTTTTTT
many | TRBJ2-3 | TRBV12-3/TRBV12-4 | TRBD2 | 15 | CASSLVSSGTDTQYF | TGTGCCAGCAGTCTCGTTTCTAGCGGGACAGATACGCAGTATTTT
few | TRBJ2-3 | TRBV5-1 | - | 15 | CASSLSDISTDTQYF | TGCGCCAGCAGCTTGTCGGATATTAGCACAGATACGCAGTATTTT
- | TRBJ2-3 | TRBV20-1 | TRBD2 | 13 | CSAGTSGTNTQYF | TGCAGTGCGGGGACTAGCGGGACAAATACGCAGTATTTT
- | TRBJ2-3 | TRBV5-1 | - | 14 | CASTEGGSTDTQYF | TGCGCCAGCACTGAGGGGGGAAGCACAGATACGCAGTATTTT
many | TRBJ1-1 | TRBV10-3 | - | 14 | CAISEGRLNTEAFF | TGTGCCATCAGTGAGGGGCGGTTGAACACTGAAGCTTTCTTT
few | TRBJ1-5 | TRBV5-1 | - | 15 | CASSPDSGSNQPQHF | TGCGCCAGCAGCCCGGACAGTGGTAGCAATCAGCCCCAGCATTTT
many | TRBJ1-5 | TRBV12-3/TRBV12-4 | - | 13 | CASSLNQNQPQHF | TGTGCCAGCAGTTTAAACCAGAATCAGCCCCAGCATTTT
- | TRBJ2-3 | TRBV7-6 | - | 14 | CASSLVPNRDTQYF | TGTGCCAGCAGCTTAGTCCCTAATAGGGATACGCAGTATTTT
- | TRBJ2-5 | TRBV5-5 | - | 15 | CASSLDGSTQETQYF | TGTGCCAGCAGCTTGGATGGATCTACCCAAGAGACCCAGTACTTC
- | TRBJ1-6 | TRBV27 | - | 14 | CASSLTALIPPLHF | TGTGCCAGCAGTTTAACAGCCTTGATACCACCCCTCCACTTT
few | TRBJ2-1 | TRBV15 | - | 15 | CATSTRRDSYNEQFF | TGTGCCACCAGCACTCGACGGGACTCCTACAATGAGCAGTTCTTC
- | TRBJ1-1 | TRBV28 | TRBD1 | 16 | CASSLYGTGGFTEAFF | TGTGCCAGCAGTTTATACGGGACAGGGGGCTTCACTGAAGCTTTCTTT
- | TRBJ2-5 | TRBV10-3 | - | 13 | CAISRESQETQYF | TGTGCCATCAGCCGGGAGAGCCAAGAGACCCAGTACTTC
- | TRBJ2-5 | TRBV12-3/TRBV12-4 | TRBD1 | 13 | CASGTGGFETQYF | TGTGCCAGCGGGACAGGGGGTTTTGAGACCCAGTACTTC
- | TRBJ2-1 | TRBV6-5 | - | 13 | CASVRNFRSEQFF | TGTGCCAGCGTTAGAAACTTCCGGAGTGAGCAGTTCTTC
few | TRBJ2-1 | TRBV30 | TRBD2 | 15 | CAWSGLADSYNEQFF | TGTGCCTGGAGTGGACTAGCGGACTCCTACAATGAGCAGTTCTTC
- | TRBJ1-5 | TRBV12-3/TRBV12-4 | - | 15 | CASKIGPDLGQPQHF | TGTGCCAGCAAGATTGGTCCTGACCTTGGTCAGCCCCAGCATTTT
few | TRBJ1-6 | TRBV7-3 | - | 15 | CASRPPGGLNSPLHF | TGTGCCAGTCGTCCACCGGGGGGCTTGAATTCACCCCTCCACTTT
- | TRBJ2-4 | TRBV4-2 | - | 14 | CASSRAMGINIQYF | TGTGCCAGCAGCCGCGCTATGGGGATAAACATTCAGTACTTC
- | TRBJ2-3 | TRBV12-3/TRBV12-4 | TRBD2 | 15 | CVSTLGGRSSDTQYF | TGTGTCAGCACCCTTGGCGGGAGGAGTTCAGATACGCAGTATTTT
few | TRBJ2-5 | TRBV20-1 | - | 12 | CSARGGDETQYF | TGCAGTGCTAGAGGCGGGGACGAGACCCAGTACTTC
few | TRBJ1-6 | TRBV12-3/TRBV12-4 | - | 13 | CASRDAHNSPLHF | TGTGCCAGCAGGGACGCCCATAATTCACCCCTCCACTTT
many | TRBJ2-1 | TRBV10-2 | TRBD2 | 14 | CASSEPGLGGEQFF | TGCGCCAGCAGTGAGCCCGGACTAGGCGGTGAGCAGTTCTTC
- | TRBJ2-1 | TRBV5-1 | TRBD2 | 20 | CASSSGTSGGELSSYNEQFF | TGCGCCAGCAGCTCAGGGACTAGCGGGGGGGAACTGAGCTCCTACAATGAGCAGTTCTTC
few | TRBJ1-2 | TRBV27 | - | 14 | CASSLSPGVWGYTF | TGTGCCAGCAGTTTATCCCCAGGGGTTTGGGGCTACACCTTC
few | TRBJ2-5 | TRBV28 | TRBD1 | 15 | CASSLRLTGGETQYF | TGTGCCAGCAGCCTCCGATTGACAGGGGGAGAGACCCAGTACTTC
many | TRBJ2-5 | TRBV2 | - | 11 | CASAPMETQYF | TGTGCCAGCGCCCCGATGGAGACCCAGTACTTC
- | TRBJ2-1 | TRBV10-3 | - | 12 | CATVGRAGEQFF | TGTGCCACCGTGGGCAGGGCGGGTGAGCAGTTCTTC
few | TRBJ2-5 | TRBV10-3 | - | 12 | CAIGVNQETQYF | TGTGCCATCGGTGTCAACCAAGAGACCCAGTACTTC
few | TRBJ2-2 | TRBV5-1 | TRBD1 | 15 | CASSLQGWNTGELFF | TGCGCCAGCAGCTTACAGGGGTGGAACACCGGGGAGCTGTTTTTT
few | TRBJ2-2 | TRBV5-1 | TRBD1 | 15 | CASSFDRGNTGELFF | TGCGCCAGCAGCTTCGACAGGGGGAACACCGGGGAGCTGTTTTTT
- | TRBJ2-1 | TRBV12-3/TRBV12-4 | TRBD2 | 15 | CASSFASGPGISQFF | TGTGCCAGCAGTTTTGCTAGCGGCCCAGGTATTTCGCAGTTCTTC
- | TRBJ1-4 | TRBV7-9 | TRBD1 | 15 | CASSPGQGEGEKLFF | TGTGCCAGCAGCCCCGGACAGGGCGAGGGAGAAAAACTGTTTTTT
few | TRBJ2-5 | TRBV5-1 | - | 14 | CASSGGTAGETQYF | TGCGCCAGCAGCGGCGGGACCGCAGGGGAGACCCAGTACTTC